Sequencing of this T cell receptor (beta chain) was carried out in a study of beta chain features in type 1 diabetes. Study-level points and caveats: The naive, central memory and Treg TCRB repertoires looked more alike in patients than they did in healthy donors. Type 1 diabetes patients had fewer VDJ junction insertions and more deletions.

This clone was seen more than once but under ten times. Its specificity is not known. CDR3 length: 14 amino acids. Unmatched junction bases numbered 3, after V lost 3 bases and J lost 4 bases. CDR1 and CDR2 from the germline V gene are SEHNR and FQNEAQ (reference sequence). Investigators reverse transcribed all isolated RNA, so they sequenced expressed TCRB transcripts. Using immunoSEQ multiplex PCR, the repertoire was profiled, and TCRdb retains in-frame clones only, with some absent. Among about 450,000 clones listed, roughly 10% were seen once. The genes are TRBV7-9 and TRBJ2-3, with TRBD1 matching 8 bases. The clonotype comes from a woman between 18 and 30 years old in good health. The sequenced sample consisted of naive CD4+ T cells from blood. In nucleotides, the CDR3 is TGTGCCAGCAGCTTTTCAGGGGGCGCAGATACGCAGTATTTT. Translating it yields CASSFSGGADTQYF.